Below, one T cell receptor (beta chain) is given with its context. Its specific antigen is unknown. It has no much larger one-base neighbor in the sample; base qualities were not kept. The cohort consisted of hundreds of healthy bone marrow donors. At the time of sampling, every cohort member was nominally healthy, though immune exposures that went unrecorded were likely present. The donor tested CMV seronegative and was one of the 352 seronegative cohort members. Every donor gave a peripheral blood sample, and the peripheral blood mononuclear cells from that sample were used for TCR beta sequencing. Genomic DNA extraction from the blood cell samples was performed with the Qiagen DNeasy Blood Extraction Kit. This entry is derived from a study of cytomegalovirus exposure and HLA in healthy donors listed by TCRdb under 2017. Turning to the overall study: An earlier analysis of several hundred of the donors reported 250 to 300 Gb of sequence data and 117 million unique TCR beta sequences from roughly 200 million T cells. Around 320 gigabases of sequencing data and tens of millions of unique TCR sequences were included in an early release covering roughly 600 HLA-typed donors. To predict cytomegalovirus infection status, the study brought together high-throughput TCR immunosequencing, statistical association of individual TCRs with disease status, and machine learning. The aim of the study was to test whether cataloging public T cell receptors could identify signatures of past pathogen exposure. The later analysis used no new phenotypic data to find candidate immune exposures, relying instead on TCR beta sequences and their occurrence across donors. To study patterns of TCR occurrence, a later analysis re-analyzed previously published TCR beta repertoires from around 670 donors and added high-resolution HLA genotyping. To decide whether each TCR beta V gene segment behaved as functional or pseudogenic, an earlier analysis of 587 of the donors relied on high-throughput TCR beta sequencing. A separate validation cohort of over 95 different subjects was used in addition to the roughly 640-subject first cohort. Alongside the repertoire data, information on donor age, sex, ethnicity and CMV serostatus was compiled. The genetic ancestry cluster associated with self-reported Caucasian donors included roughly 84% of the approximately 410 genotyped donors. Typing coverage differed by locus: A, B, C, DRB1 and DQB1 were typed in roughly 629-640 donors, DQA1 in about 510, DPA1 in approximately 600, and DPB1 in 472. Roughly 5 DR-DQ haplotypes were treated as single units for association and clustering because of strong linkage in the cohort. The study used immunosequencing to profile the T cell repertoires of about 670 subjects and linked those repertoires to cytomegalovirus serostatus. Among some 410 genotyped donors of the cohort, an average of around 240,000 unique TCR beta nucleotide sequences were sequenced per donor, 15% to 20% of them non-productive. All discovery cohort repertoires had been generated using a single sequencing platform. Genome-wide SNP genotypes for about 65% of the 666 donors were used in a later genetic analysis, which treated that subset as a discovery cohort. Class I and class II HLA loci were covered by the typing at four-digit resolution. General study outcomes and caveats: Because the 87-base-pair reads could not distinguish some IMGT-functional V segments, including TRBV6-2 and TRBV6-3, those segments were excluded. At a false discovery rate of 0.05, a later analysis linked 15,000 to 20,000 TCR beta sequences to specific HLA alleles. In a later analysis, several top co-occurrence clusters were reported to appear linked to parvovirus B19, influenza, CMV and Epstein-Barr virus. HLA typing was unavailable for some donors at each locus, so association tests used only the typed subset. Linkage disequilibrium might explain the correlated functional status among segregating V segments, but an unknown experimental factor could not be excluded. Most TCR sequences were seen in very few donors, while some public TCRs were found in many individuals. A cluster of highly shared sequence variants was judged likely to represent a technical artifact of the sequencing pipeline. In the study, around 150 TCR beta chains were listed as associated with cytomegalovirus. Only TCR beta chains were sequenced in this cohort, and the absence of alpha or paired-chain data limited detectable features. A further reported finding was that TCR beta sequences accurately predicted the HLA-A and HLA-B alleles for most subjects in the first cohort. Because counts were too low, more than 15 rarely observed V segments, including chromosome 9 orphons, were left out of the earlier analysis of a few hundred of the donors. An association between a missense DCLRE1C variant and V-gene and J-gene trimming of TCR beta chains was found in a later genetic analysis and replicated in an independent cohort. In vitro tests confirmed that three of the cytomegalovirus-associated TCR beta chains recognize cytomegalovirus antigens. A later analysis found that most CMV-associated TCR beta chains appeared HLA-restricted, with HLA associations seemingly driven largely by CMV exposure. The classifier was reported to diagnose cytomegalovirus status with high specificity and sensitivity in both the original cohort and the validation cohort. The only immune exposure information available for the cohort was CMV serostatus. Compared with equally common non-associated chains, HLA-associated TCR beta chains in a later analysis were more clonally expanded and had lower generation probabilities. In an earlier analysis of approximately 590 of the donors, most TCR beta V segments appeared in productive rearrangements about 87% or about 30% of the time, broadly matching IMGT annotations. Presence/absence analyses assumed roughly uniform sequencing depth across donors, an assumption that may not hold. When HLA alleles, especially DR and DQ, strongly co-occurred, TCR associations were difficult to assign to individual alleles. It was suggested by the authors that the approach could potentially be generalized to other disease states and immunological phenotypes. According to a later genetic analysis, donors in an Asian-associated ancestry cluster had fewer N-insertions in productive TCRs than the roughly 660-donor mean. In a later analysis, the rate of TCR association differed among HLA loci, with DRB1 alleles having the most associated TCRs and HLA-C alleles having the fewest.

Libraries were constructed by the immunoSEQ multiplex PCR assay. For the multiplex PCR, a mixture combining 60 forward primers for TCR Vbeta segments and 13 reverse primers for TCR Jbeta segments was used. The CDR3 region of rearranged TCR beta genes was amplified from genomic DNA with a multiplex PCR assay. Amplified TCR beta libraries were sequenced as 87-base-pair reads on the Illumina HiSeq System. The study's processing was this. A later analysis tallied around 80 million unique TCR beta chains across the 666 repertoires, and about 12 million of those chains were shared by two or more donors. To remove PCR and sequencing errors, raw reads were error-corrected and collapsed into unique sequences using a nearest-neighbor algorithm that merged closely related sequences. To assign V, D and J gene segments, CDR3 sequences were aligned to IMGT reference sequences. Each retained sequence needed at least a six-nucleotide match to both a V gene segment and a J gene segment. A rearrangement counted as productive if the CDR3 had no stop codons and remained in frame with V and J, and every other rearrangement counted as non-productive. CDR3 was defined by IMGT convention, running from the second conserved V-encoded cysteine to the conserved J-encoded phenylalanine. Sequences without an unambiguous match to a single V gene segment were excluded from the earlier analysis of about 630 of the donors. An earlier analysis of just under 600 of the donors called V segments functional above 56.7% productive rearrangements and segregating when the between-donor standard deviation exceeded 5%. A statistical classification framework was built to diagnose cytomegalovirus status from the catalog of TCR beta chain sequences. V and J gene assignment, in a later analysis, came from comparing TCR nucleotide sequences with IMGT/GENE-DB human TR gene sequences. Using the TCRdist pipeline, a later analysis assigned CDR3 sequences along with most-parsimonious VDJ recombination scenarios. In a later analysis, every TCR beta chain was defined by the combination of its CDR3 amino acid sequence and its V-gene family, and reads without a unique V-gene family were dropped. In a later analysis, 450 to 600 highly shared, low-generation-probability nucleotide sequences were removed to address suspected cross-contamination and a sequencing artifact. For each public chain, a later analysis derived a clonal expansion index from normalized ranks of inferred template counts within each repertoire. A later analysis computed generation probabilities with a VDJ recombination model fitted to out-of-frame rearrangements, and checked the results against IGoR. Hypergeometric tests were used in a later analysis to score TCR-TCR, TCR-HLA and TCR-CMV co-occurrence, with a repertoire-size bias correction applied to the TCR pairs. A later analysis estimated false discovery rates by permuting HLA or CMV assignments 20 times. In a later analysis, co-occurring TCRs were grouped using DBSCAN, and TCRdist sequence similarity was added for clustering within HLA-allele-positive subsets. Repertoires with fewer than 30,000 or more than 120,000 public chains were left out of co-occurrence clustering, as were five repertoires with anomalous nucleotide sharing. Here the immuneACCESS table is served through TCRdb, limited to in-frame sequences with V and J called. Missing clones are a known gap in these copies; in checked studies unresolved V genes cover under half, and the rest lacks a known reason. V, J and clone size were drawn from that table, and D and trimming were deduced from the DNA. This sample gives some 130,000 clones in total; under 90% of them show up just once. The ten largest clones capture roughly 4% of the sample.

From the cysteine up to the phenylalanine, the CDR3 has a length of 18 residues. The retained sequence is limited to the CDR3, 54 bases, with the frame set at the first base. The germline V gene (reference sequence) specifies LNHNV as CDR1 and YYDKDF as CDR2. This receptor was taken from a woman aged 40 to 50 in good health and CMV-seronegative. The rearrangement joined TRBV15 to TRBJ2-5, with TRBD1 tentatively as D gene (5 bases match). The DNA end is more similar to TRBJ2-7, so the J call may be wrong. Sequencing used PBMCs. The encoded CDR3 is CATSSETLLTVPPYEQYF. The DNA sequence reads TGTGCCACCAGCTCAGAGACCCTCTTGACAGTCCCCCCCTACGAGCAGTACTTC.